This note documents a single T cell receptor beta chain sequence. Its antigen is unknown. The junction departs from germline at one end; a sequencing error may be responsible. The germline V gene encodes CDR1 SSHAT and CDR2 FNYEAQ (reference sequence). The CDR3 runs 12 residues. The data were obtained in a study of OX40 agonist ivuxolimab in advanced cancers. Turning to the study itself: Head and neck, renal cell, melanoma or hepatocellular carcinoma were the cancers that dose-escalation patients had. Study-level points and caveats: At doses 0.1 to 3.0 mg/kg, CD4+ and CD8+ clones expanded. Averaged across samples, CD8+ T cells carried more expanded clones than CD4+ did.

Clones were read by immunoSEQ multiplex PCR, and TCRdb kept only the in-frame ones, dropping some. This sample carries approximately 76,000 clones, about 89% of them seen once, and the ten largest clones take under 15%. V and J are TRBV7-7 and TRBJ2-1; possibly TRBD1 or TRBD2 for D (5 bases each). The sequence was obtained from an adult with an advanced solid tumor such as melanoma, head and neck, liver or kidney cancer. The sample in question was CD4+ or CD8+ T cells sorted from blood, obtained in a trial of the OX40 agonist ivuxolimab. In nucleotides, the CDR3 is TGTGCTAGCACCGCAGAGGGGAGTGAGCAGTTCTTC. It yields the protein CASTAEGSEQFF.